This TCR beta chain was sequenced for a study of shared clonotypes between healthy human individuals. Study-wide findings and caveats: Only blood samples were collected, and tissue repertoires likely differ. A small donor pool kept down the genetic and exposure-history diversity that was represented.

On this clone: The antigen remains unidentified.

Sequenced by immunoSEQ multiplex PCR; TCRdb stores in-frame clones only, minus some. The sample has about 590,000 clones, roughly 95% seen once; the top ten hold 0.09% to 0.13%. Per germline, CDR1 MGHDK and CDR2 SYGVNS. The CDR3 runs to 18 residues. V lost 3 bases to trimming and J lost 0 bases, with 18 bases between them. The naive CD8 subset, CD45RO-negative cells positively selected for CCR7, excluded terminally differentiated effector memory CD45RA+ cells. The clonotype was recovered from a woman aged 25 to 45 in good health. The specimen was naive CD8+ T cells sorted from blood. The chain uses TRBV25-1 and TRBJ1-3; a possible D gene is TRBD1 (6 bases). The CDR3 DNA follows: TGTGCCAGCAGTGAGGAAACTTACAGGGAGAGCTCTGGAAACACCATATATTTT. This translates into CASSEETYRESSGNTIYF.